Following are 32 T cell receptor beta chains from one sample sequenced in a study of T cell repertoires in cytomegalovirus infection (dated by TCRdb to between 2018 and 2021). The sequencer was an Illumina HiSeq 1500. Using fastp trimming at Q25 and MiXCR clonotype assembly, TCRdb reanalyzed the public sequencing data and kept in-frame beta chains. Identical CDR3 proteins give one entry, which carries the most common genes and DNA. The sample has roughly 990,000 distinct CDR3 sequences on record, roughly a third of them singletons. 13% of the sample is in the top ten clones. For these receptors, no antigen is known. The treatment or condition label corresponds to: in vitro stimulation with specific CMV peptide epitopes to enrich CMV-specific T cells. Sequencing used cultured CD8+ T cells from PBMCs, obtained from culture after CMV antigen stimulation. These receptors all stem from a human donor in good health (CMV status not recorded). Some clones in this sample may be carry-over from other donors' samples.

The chain links TRBV12-3 or TRBV12-4 to TRBJ1-1, with a possible D match to TRBD1 (5 bases). Trimming took 8 bases from V and 6 from J, leaving 13 bases between them. The CDR3 length is 12 residues. CDR3 nucleotide sequence: TGTGCCAGCCGCAAGGGGTTATCTGAAGCTTTCTTT. It specifies CASRKGLSEAFF.

This clonotype was seen repeatedly, ten times or more. The rearrangement links TRBV7-9 to TRBJ1-2, with 8 nucleotides matching TRBD1. Per germline, CDR1 SEHNR and CDR2 FQNEAQ (reference sequence). The CDR3 is 16 residues long. With V trimmed by 4 bases and J by 4 bases, 11 bases remained unmatched. The DNA of the CDR3 is TGTGCCAGCAGCTCCCAGGGGGCGCAGGGCGGCTATGGCTACACCTTC. Its translation is CASSSQGAQGGYGYTF.

This clonotype was picked up a small number of times. The chain has TRBV27 and TRBJ2-1; TRBD2 matches at 10 bases. Per germline, CDR1 MNHEY and CDR2 SMNVEV (reference sequence). The trim removed 0 bases at V and 13 bases at J, leaving 9 bases unmatched. There are 15 residues in the CDR3. The CDR3: CASSLSGSGGPLQFF. CDR3 bases: TGTGCCAGCAGTTTATCGGGTAGCGGGGGGCCCCTTCAGTTCTTC.

The genes are TRBV4-2 and TRBJ2-3, with TRBD2 matching 8 bases. V dropped 1 base and J dropped 4; count of bases not matched to a gene: 7. This CDR3 has 16 amino acids. CDR1 is LGHNA and CDR2 is YNFKEQ in the germline V gene. CDR3 coding DNA: TGTGCCAGCAGCCAAGTGGATCGGGGGGGCTCAGATACGCAGTATTTT. This encodes CASSQVDRGGSDTQYF.

This clonotype was recorded many times. The chain couples TRBV7-6 to TRBJ2-2; D not resolved. Per the germline V gene, CDR1 is SGHVS and CDR2 is FNYEAQ. Trimming pared 7 bases from V and 0 bases from J, leaving 3 bases between. This CDR3 is 12 amino acids long. The DNA for the CDR3 is TGTGCCAGCAAATCGAACACCGGGGAGCTGTTTTTT. Encoded protein: CASKSNTGELFF.

In this sample, this clonotype turned up many times. The rearrangement uses TRBV12-3 or TRBV12-4 and TRBJ1-5; D is uncertain. This CDR3 contains 15 residues. V lost 10 bases, J lost 5 bases, and 21 bases lay in between. CDR3 sequence: CAILNRTPPYQPQHF. DNA of the CDR3: TGTGCCATCCTAAACCGGACTCCCCCCTATCAGCCCCAGCATTTT.

The chain joins TRBV7-9 to TRBJ1-1; 8 bases are shared with TRBD1. J gave up 5 bases and V 5 bases, and 10 bases lay outside the gene matches. Germline CDR1 reads SEHNR; CDR2 reads FQNEAQ (reference sequence). There are 15 residues in the CDR3. CDR3 region: CASSPVQGAKTEAFF. DNA for the CDR3: TGTGCCAGCAGCCCAGTCCAGGGGGCAAAAACTGAAGCTTTCTTT.

This clonotype was observed many times. The rearrangement uses TRBV7-2 and TRBJ2-5; D not resolved. Trimming removed 5 bases at V and 4 bases at J, with 5 bases between. Per the germline V gene, CDR1 is SGHTA and CDR2 is FQGNSA. The CDR3 extends over 11 amino acids. The CDR3 nucleotides are TGTGCCAGCAGCAAGAGAGAGACCCAGTACTTC. Residues: CASSKRETQYF.

This clonotype was found a few times. The chain employs TRBV19 and TRBJ1-1; D is possibly TRBD1 (5 bases). This CDR3 spans 14 amino acids. Between the trimmed V and J ends, which lost 5 bases and 4 bases, there was a span of 14 bases. The germline V gene encodes CDR1 LNHDA and CDR2 SQIVND (reference sequence). The CDR3 spells CASSLWEGSTEAFF. Written as DNA, the CDR3 is TGTGCCAGTAGTCTTTGGGAGGGGTCCACTGAAGCTTTCTTT. Based on the CDR3 plus reference TRBV19 and TRBJ1-1, the full variable domain is DGGITQSPKYLFRKEGQNVTLSCEQNLNHDAMYWYRQDPGQGLRLIYYSQIVNDFQKGDIAEGYSVSREKKESFPLTVTSAQKNPTAFYLCASSLWEGSTEAFFGQGTRLTVV.

This clonotype was counted at least ten times. This sequence joins TRBV10-3 and TRBJ2-3, with D hard to call. Germline V gene data show CDR1 as ENHRY and CDR2 as SYGVKD. V lost 6 bases and J 1 base, leaving 20 bases between the germline ends. The CDR3 contains 17 residues. The CDR3 DNA is TGTGCCATCAGCACCACCCGGACCGACGCGGGCACAGATACGCAGTATTTT. Protein product: CAISTTRTDAGTDTQYF.

This sequence joins TRBV12-3 or TRBV12-4 and TRBJ2-1; 8 bases map to TRBD2. The CDR3 totals 14 residues. V lost 7 bases to trimming and J lost 6 bases; unmatched junction nucleotides: 8. This CDR3 reads CASTPSGSLNEQFF. CDR3 bases: TGTGCCAGCACTCCCAGCGGGAGCCTCAATGAGCAGTTCTTC.

V is TRBV19 and J is TRBJ2-2, with 16 positions matching TRBD2. The germline CDR1 and CDR2 sequences are LNHDA and SQIVND (reference sequence). The CDR3 length is 18 residues. V lost 8 bases and J lost 3; bases outside the gene matches: 9. CDR3 loop: CASEPGLAGGLDTGELFF. DNA of the CDR3: TGTGCCAGTGAACCGGGACTAGCGGGGGGGTTGGACACCGGGGAGCTGTTTTTT.

The chain links TRBV7-2 to TRBJ2-3; 9 positions match TRBD2. The V gene's germline CDR1 is SGHTA and CDR2 FQGNSA. The CDR3 extends over 17 amino acids. With V trimmed by 0 bases and J by 0 bases, 4 bases remained unmatched. The CDR3 protein is CASSLARSGGSTDTQYF. The CDR3 DNA reads as TGTGCCAGCAGCTTAGCTCGCAGCGGGGGGAGCACAGATACGCAGTATTTT.

In this sample, this clonotype turned up once. The rearrangement uses TRBV19 and TRBJ1-2; unclear D gene. Germline CDR1 is LNHDA and CDR2 is SQIVND (reference sequence). The CDR3 extends over 13 amino acids. Trimming removed 2 bases from V and 8 bases from J, with 12 bases in between. CDR3 sequence reads: CASSILEGGGYTF. The CDR3, as DNA: TGTGCCAGTAGTATATTGGAGGGAGGGGGCTACACCTTC.

The DNA for the CDR3 is TGTGCCAGTACACACAAAAGATACAATGAGCAGTTCTTC. Its translation is CASTHKRYNEQFF. The chain uses TRBV25-1 and TRBJ2-1; D unresolved. Trimming left V 9 bases short and J 4 bases short, with 13 bases between. Germline CDR1 reads MGHDK; CDR2 reads SYGVNS. CDR3 length: 13 residues.

The chain links TRBV7-9 to TRBJ2-5; D remains unclear. This CDR3 is 18 amino acids long. Germline values: CDR1 SEHNR, CDR2 FQNEAQ (reference sequence). V was pared by 5 bases and J by 1 base, with 23 bases between. CDR3 amino acids: CASSPNHPLVGSQETQYF. CDR3 bases: TGTGCCAGCAGCCCGAACCACCCTTTAGTGGGGTCCCAAGAGACCCAGTACTTC.

The table lists this clonotype with many counts. V usage is TRBV3-1 and J usage is TRBJ2-3; 7 bases are shared with TRBD1. Germline CDR1 reads LGHDT; CDR2 reads YNNKEL (reference sequence). CDR3 length: 14 amino acids. The V gene end was trimmed by 0 bases and the J gene end by 3 bases; junction bases not matched to a gene: 0. The CDR3 DNA reads TGTGCCAGCAGCCAAGAACAGGGGACAGATACGCAGTATTTT. It specifies CASSQEQGTDTQYF.

V is TRBV29-1 and J is TRBJ1-6; D uncertain. The CDR3 is 15 amino acids. Germline CDR1 is SQVTM and CDR2 is ANQGSEA. V was pared by 5 bases and J by 0 bases, with 11 bases between. The CDR3 is CSVRAESSYNSPLHF. The CDR3 nucleotides read TGCAGCGTTCGGGCCGAGAGCTCCTATAATTCACCCCTCCACTTT.

The rearrangement links TRBV4-1 to TRBJ2-7; D possibly corresponds to TRBD1 (5 bases). The CDR3 length is 14 residues. V was pared by 4 bases and J by 0 bases, with 10 bases between. The germline V gene has CDR1 MGHRA and CDR2 YSYEKL. CDR3 residues: CASSPTDSSYEQYF. The CDR3 nucleotides read TGCGCCAGCAGCCCGACAGACAGCTCCTACGAGCAGTACTTC.

The V and J genes are TRBV2 and TRBJ1-2; D call uncertain. The V gene's germline CDR1 is SNHLY and CDR2 FYNNEI. This CDR3 comprises 13 residues. V lost 10 bases, J lost 5 bases, and 17 bases lay in between. The CDR3 sequence: CATPTSQWYGYTF. CDR3 in DNA: TGTGCCACCCCGACAAGTCAGTGGTATGGCTACACCTTC.

This clonotype was detected a few times. The rearrangement links TRBV29-1 to TRBJ2-7; D is unresolved. CDR3 length: 10 residues. Germline V gene lookup returns CDR1 SQVTM and CDR2 ANQGSEA. V gave up 6 bases and J gave up 2 bases, with 5 bases separating them. CDR3 residues: CSVKAYEQYF. The CDR3, as DNA: TGCAGCGTCAAAGCCTACGAGCAGTACTTC.

The rearrangement uses TRBV10-3 and TRBJ1-3; D possibly corresponds to TRBD1 (6 bases). V was trimmed by 8 bases and J by 8 bases, leaving 10 bases between them. The germline gives CDR1 ENHRY, CDR2 SYGVKD. This CDR3 has 11 amino acids. The CDR3 loop reads CAIHTGYTIYF. The CDR3 region has the DNA TGTGCCATCCATACAGGGTACACCATATATTTT.

This clonotype has more than one count but fewer than ten. The rearrangement joins TRBV28 to TRBJ2-1, with 7 positions matching TRBD1. CDR1 and CDR2 from the germline V gene are MDHEN and SYDVKM. CDR3 length: 17 amino acids. Trimming took 2 bases from V and 4 from J; bases not matched to a gene: 11. CDR3 bases: TGTGCCAGCAGTTTAAGGGTTTGGGACAGCTTATACAATGAGCAGTTCTTC. Protein: CASSLRVWDSLYNEQFF.

This clonotype has a count of ten or more. V usage is TRBV7-6 and J usage is TRBJ2-3, with 7 nucleotides matching TRBD1. Trimming removed 5 bases from V and 2 bases from J; junction bases left unmatched: 7. The V gene's germline CDR1 is SGHVS and CDR2 FNYEAQ. The CDR3 covers 15 residues. In DNA, the CDR3 is TGTGCCAGCAGCCTTCGAGGGGGCCCCACAGATACGCAGTATTTT. Protein: CASSLRGGPTDTQYF.

V gene TRBV6-1 combines with J gene TRBJ1-1; D unclear. This CDR3 has 13 amino acids. CDR1 is MNHNS, CDR2 SASEGT, per germline. Trimming pared 3 bases from V and 3 bases from J, leaving 8 bases between. The CDR3 loop reads CASSERGYTEAFF. The CDR3 nucleotides read TGTGCCAGCAGTGAGCGGGGATACACTGAAGCTTTCTTT.

This clonotype occurred a few times. The chain employs TRBV5-6 and TRBJ1-2, with D possibly matching TRBD1 (6 bases). This CDR3 is 15 amino acids long. Trimming pared 3 bases from V and 4 bases from J, leaving 16 bases between. Germline V lookup: CDR1 SGHDT, CDR2 YYEEEE. This CDR3 reads CASSSTGPLFYGYTF. CDR3 bases: TGTGCCAGCAGCTCGACAGGCCCCCTCTTCTATGGCTACACCTTC.

The rearrangement joins TRBV2 to TRBJ2-4; 9 bases line up with TRBD1. The germline gives CDR1 SNHLY, CDR2 FYNNEI. The J segment lost 8 bases and the V segment lost 7 bases, leaving 9 bases of the junction unmatched. The CDR3 is 14 residues long. CDR3 region: CASNLDRGMDIQYF. The CDR3 nucleotides read TGTGCCAGCAACCTGGACAGGGGAATGGACATTCAGTACTTC.

The chain recombines TRBV2 with TRBJ2-1; perhaps TRBD2 as D (5 bases). V lost 7 bases to trimming and J lost 7 bases, with 17 bases between them. CDR3 length: 14 amino acids. Germline CDR1 and CDR2: SNHLY and FYNNEI. The CDR3 DNA reads as TGTGCCAGCACCACTCGGGGAATAGGAAATGAGCAGTTCTTC. The encoded protein is CASTTRGIGNEQFF.

The V gene is TRBV5-4, the J gene TRBJ1-4; D perhaps matches TRBD1 (6 bases). Per germline, CDR1 SGHNT and CDR2 YYREEE (reference sequence). The CDR3 is made up of 14 amino acids. The ends were cut back, 0 bases at V and 6 bases at J, with 9 bases in the middle. The CDR3 reads CASSLGQAHEKLFF. As DNA, the CDR3 is TGTGCCAGCAGCTTGGGACAGGCGCATGAAAAACTGTTTTTT.

V usage is TRBV19 and J usage is TRBJ1-2, with D uncertain. V lost 7 bases to trimming and J lost 0 bases, with 6 bases between them. CDR1 and CDR2 (germline): LNHDA, SQIVND (reference sequence). The CDR3 spans 12 residues. CDR3 DNA: TGTGCCAGTATGGCCTCTAACTATGGCTACACCTTC. Amino acid sequence: CASMASNYGYTF.

This clonotype was recorded a few times. The chain uses TRBV6-5 and TRBJ2-3, with D possibly being TRBD1 (5 bases). CDR1 MNHEY and CDR2 SVGAGI come from the germline V gene. V was clipped by 2 bases and J by 2 bases, with 11 bases between them. The CDR3 length is 15 residues. For the CDR3, the DNA is TGTGCCAGCAGTTACCTAGGGGCGCTCACAGATACGCAGTATTTT. It encodes CASSYLGALTDTQYF.

Many counts were recorded for this clonotype. V gene TRBV7-2 combines with J gene TRBJ2-2; D perhaps matches TRBD1 (6 bases). There are 15 residues in the CDR3. The V gene lost 5 bases and the J gene lost 1 base, with 11 bases spanning the gap. Germline CDR1 is SGHTA and CDR2 is FQGNSA. The CDR3 DNA reads as TGTGCCAGCAGCCCCCCGACAGGGAACACCGGGGAGCTGTTTTTT. The encoded protein is CASSPPTGNTGELFF.